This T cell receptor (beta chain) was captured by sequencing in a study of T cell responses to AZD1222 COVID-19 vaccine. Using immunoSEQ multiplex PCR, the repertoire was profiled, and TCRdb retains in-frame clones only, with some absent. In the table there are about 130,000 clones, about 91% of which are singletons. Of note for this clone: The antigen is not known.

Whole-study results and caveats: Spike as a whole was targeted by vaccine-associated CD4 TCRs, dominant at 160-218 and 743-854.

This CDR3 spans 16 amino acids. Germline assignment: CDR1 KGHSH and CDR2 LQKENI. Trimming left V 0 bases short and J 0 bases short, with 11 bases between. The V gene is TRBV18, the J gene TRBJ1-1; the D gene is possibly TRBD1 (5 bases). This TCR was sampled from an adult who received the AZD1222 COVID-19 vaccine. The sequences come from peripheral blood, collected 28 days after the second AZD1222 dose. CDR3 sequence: CASSPPGRNMNTEAFF. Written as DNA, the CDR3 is TGTGCCAGCTCACCACCGGGACGGAACATGAACACTGAAGCTTTCTTT. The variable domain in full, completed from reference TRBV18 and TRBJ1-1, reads NAGVMQNPRHLVRRRGQEARLRCSPMKGHSHVYWYRQLPEEGLKFMVYLQKENIIDESGMPKERFSAEFPKEGPSILRIQQVVRGDSAAYFCASSPPGRNMNTEAFFGQGTRLTVV.